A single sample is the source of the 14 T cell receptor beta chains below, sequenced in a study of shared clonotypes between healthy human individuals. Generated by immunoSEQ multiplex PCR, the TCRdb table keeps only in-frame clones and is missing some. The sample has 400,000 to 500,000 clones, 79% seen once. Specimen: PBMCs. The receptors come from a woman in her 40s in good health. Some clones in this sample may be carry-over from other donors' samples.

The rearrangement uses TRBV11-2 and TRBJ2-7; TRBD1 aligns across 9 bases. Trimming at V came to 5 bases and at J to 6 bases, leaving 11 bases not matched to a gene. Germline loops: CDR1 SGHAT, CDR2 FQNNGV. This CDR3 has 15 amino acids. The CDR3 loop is CASSPPTGGESEQYF. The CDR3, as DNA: TGTGCCAGCAGCCCCCCGACAGGGGGAGAATCCGAGCAGTACTTC.

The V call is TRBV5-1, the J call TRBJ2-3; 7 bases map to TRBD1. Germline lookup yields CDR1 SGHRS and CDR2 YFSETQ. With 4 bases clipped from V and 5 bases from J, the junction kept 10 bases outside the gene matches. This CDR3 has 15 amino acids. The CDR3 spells CASSVGTVRRDTQYF. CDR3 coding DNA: TGCGCCAGCAGCGTGGGGACAGTCAGGAGAGATACGCAGTATTTT.

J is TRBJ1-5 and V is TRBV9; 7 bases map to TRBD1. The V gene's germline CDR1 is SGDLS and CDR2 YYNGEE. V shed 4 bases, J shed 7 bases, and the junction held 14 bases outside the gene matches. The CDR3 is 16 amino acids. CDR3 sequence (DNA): TGTGCCAGCAGCCCGACGCGGGACAGCCGGGGACAGCCCCAGCATTTT. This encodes CASSPTRDSRGQPQHF.

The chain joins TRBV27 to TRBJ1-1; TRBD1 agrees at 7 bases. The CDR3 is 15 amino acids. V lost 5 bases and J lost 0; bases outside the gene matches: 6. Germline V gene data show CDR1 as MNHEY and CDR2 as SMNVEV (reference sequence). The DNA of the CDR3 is TGTGCCAGCAGTAACCCAGGGGGGATGAACACTGAAGCTTTCTTT. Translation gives CASSNPGGMNTEAFF.

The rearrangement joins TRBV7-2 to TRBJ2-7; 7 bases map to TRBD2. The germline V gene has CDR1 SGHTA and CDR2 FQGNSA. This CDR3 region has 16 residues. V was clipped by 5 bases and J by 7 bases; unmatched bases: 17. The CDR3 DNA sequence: TGTGCCAGCAGCCCCACCCGACTAGCTCCCTCAGGGGAGCAGTACTTC. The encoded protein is CASSPTRLAPSGEQYF.

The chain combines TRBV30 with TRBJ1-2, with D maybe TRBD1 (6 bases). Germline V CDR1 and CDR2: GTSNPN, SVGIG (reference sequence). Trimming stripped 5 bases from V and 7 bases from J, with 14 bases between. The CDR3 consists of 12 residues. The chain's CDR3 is CAWAGVLTGYTF. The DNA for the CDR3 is TGTGCCTGGGCAGGGGTTTTGACTGGCTACACCTTC.

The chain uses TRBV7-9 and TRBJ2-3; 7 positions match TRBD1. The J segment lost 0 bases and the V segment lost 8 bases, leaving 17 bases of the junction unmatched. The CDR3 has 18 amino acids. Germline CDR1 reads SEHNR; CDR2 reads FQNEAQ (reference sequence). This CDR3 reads CASRLRPGDSPSTDTQYF. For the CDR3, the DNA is TGTGCCAGCCGACTTAGGCCCGGGGACAGTCCTAGCACAGATACGCAGTATTTT.

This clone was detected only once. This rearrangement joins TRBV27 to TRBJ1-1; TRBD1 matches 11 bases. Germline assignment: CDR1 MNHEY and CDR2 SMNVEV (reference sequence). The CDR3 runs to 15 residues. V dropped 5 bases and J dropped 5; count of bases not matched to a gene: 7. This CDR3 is CASSSWGQGGTEAFF. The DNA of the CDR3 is TGTGCCAGCAGTAGTTGGGGACAGGGGGGGACTGAAGCTTTCTTT.

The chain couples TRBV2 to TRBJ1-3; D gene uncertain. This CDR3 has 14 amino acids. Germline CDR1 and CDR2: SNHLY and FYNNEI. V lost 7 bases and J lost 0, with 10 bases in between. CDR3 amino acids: CASTNSNSGNTIYF. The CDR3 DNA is TGTGCCAGCACCAACAGCAACTCTGGAAACACCATATATTTT.

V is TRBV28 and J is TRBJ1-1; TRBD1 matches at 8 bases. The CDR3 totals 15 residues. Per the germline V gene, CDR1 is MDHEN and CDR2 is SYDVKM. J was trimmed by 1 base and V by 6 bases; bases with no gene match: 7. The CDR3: CASSQPTGENTEAFF. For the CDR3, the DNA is TGTGCCAGCAGCCAACCGACAGGGGAGAACACTGAAGCTTTCTTT.

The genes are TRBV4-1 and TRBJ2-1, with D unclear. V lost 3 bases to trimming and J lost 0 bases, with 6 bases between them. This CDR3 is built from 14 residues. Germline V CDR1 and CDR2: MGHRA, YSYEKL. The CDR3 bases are TGCGCCAGCAGCCAGAAGTCCTCCTACAATGAGCAGTTCTTC. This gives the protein CASSQKSSYNEQFF.

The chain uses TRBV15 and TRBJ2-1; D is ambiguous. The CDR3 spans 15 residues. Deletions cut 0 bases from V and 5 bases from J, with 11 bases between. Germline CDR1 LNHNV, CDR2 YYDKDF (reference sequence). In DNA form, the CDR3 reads TGTGCCACCAGCAGAGATGGCGCCAGCGACAATGAGCAGTTCTTC. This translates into CATSRDGASDNEQFF.

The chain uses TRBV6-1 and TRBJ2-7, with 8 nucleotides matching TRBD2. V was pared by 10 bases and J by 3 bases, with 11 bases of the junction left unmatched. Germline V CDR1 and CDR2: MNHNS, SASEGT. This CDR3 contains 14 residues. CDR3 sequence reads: CATKGTGTSYEQYF. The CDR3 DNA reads TGTGCCACCAAAGGGACCGGGACTAGCTACGAGCAGTACTTC.

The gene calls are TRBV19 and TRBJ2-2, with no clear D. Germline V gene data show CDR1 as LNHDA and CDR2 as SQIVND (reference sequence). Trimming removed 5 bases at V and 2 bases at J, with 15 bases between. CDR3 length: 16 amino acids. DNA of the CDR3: TGTGCCAGTAGTGTCCGGGCCTATCCTAACACCGGGGAGCTGTTTTTT. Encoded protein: CASSVRAYPNTGELFF. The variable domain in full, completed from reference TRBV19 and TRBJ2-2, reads DGGITQSPKYLFRKEGQNVTLSCEQNLNHDAMYWYRQDPGQGLRLIYYSQIVNDFQKGDIAEGYSVSREKKESFPLTVTSAQKNPTAFYLCASSVRAYPNTGELFFGEGSRLTVL.